This is a list of T cell receptor beta chains from one sample in a study of cytomegalovirus exposure and HLA in healthy donors. TCRdb's table, derived via immunoSEQ multiplex PCR, lists solely in-frame clones and lacks some. The sample table sets out around 190,000 clones. The sequenced sample was PBMCs. The receptors originated from a woman in her thirties in good health and CMV-seropositive. The CDR3 runs from the conserved cysteine through the conserved F or W. Fields, in order: D gene, V gene, J gene, CDR3 DNA, CDR3 protein. D genes are given only for firm matches.

D: TRBD2
V: TRBV5-4
J: TRBJ2-5
DNA: TGTGCCAGCAGTTTTTCACTAGCGGGGCCCCAAGAGACCCAGTACTTC
CDR3: CASSFSLAGPQETQYF

D: TRBD1
V: TRBV9
J: TRBJ1-2
DNA: TGTGCCAGCAGGGGCACGGGACAGGGGTTAGGTGGCTATGGCTACACCTTC
CDR3: CASRGTGQGLGGYGYTF

D: .
V: TRBV6-5
J: TRBJ2-7
DNA: TGTGCCAGCAGTTATAGCGTATACGCCTACGAGCAGTACTTC
CDR3: CASSYSVYAYEQYF

D: .
V: TRBV27
J: TRBJ2-1
DNA: TGTGCCAGCAGTTTACCGGCCAGGGGCAATGAGCAGTTCTTC
CDR3: CASSLPARGNEQFF

D: .
V: TRBV28
J: TRBJ1-1
DNA: TGTGCCAGCACCCCCTCCCGGACTCCTTCGACGGCTTTCTTT
CDR3: CASTPSRTPSTAFF

D: .
V: TRBV10-1
J: TRBJ1-1
DNA: TGCGCCAGCAGTGTGGGTCAGGGGTATGGAGACACTGAAGCTTTCTTT
CDR3: CASSVGQGYGDTEAFF

D: TRBD2
V: TRBV6-1
J: TRBJ2-7
DNA: TGTGCCAGCAACTATGTGACTAGCGGGAGAGACGAGCAGTACTTC
CDR3: CASNYVTSGRDEQYF

D: .
V: TRBV10-1
J: TRBJ2-7
DNA: TGCGCCAGCAGTGAGTCTAGCGACGAGCAGTACTTC
CDR3: CASSESSDEQYF

D: TRBD1
V: TRBV15
J: TRBJ1-1
DNA: TGTGCCACCAGCAGGGAAAAGACAGGGACTGAAGCTTTCTTT
CDR3: CATSREKTGTEAFF

D: .
V: TRBV30
J: TRBJ2-6
DNA: TGTGCCTGGAGTGGTGACAGGGCCAACGTCCTGACTTTC
CDR3: CAWSGDRANVLTF

D: .
V: TRBV5-1
J: TRBJ2-3
DNA: TGCGCCAGCGGAGGATCAGGTGGAGGAGATACGCAGTATTTT
CDR3: CASGGSGGGDTQYF

D: TRBD1
V: TRBV29-1
J: TRBJ2-7
DNA: TGCAGCGTACCGGGACAGGGATCCTACGAGCAGTACTTC
CDR3: CSVPGQGSYEQYF

D: .
V: TRBV4-1
J: TRBJ1-5
DNA: TGCGCCAGCAGCCAAGATGGGGCAGGGAATGTCAATCAGCCCCAGCATTTT
CDR3: CASSQDGAGNVNQPQHF

D: TRBD1
V: TRBV6-6
J: TRBJ1-1
DNA: TGTGCCAGCAGTGGACAGGGGGCTGGGGACACTGAAGCTTTCTTT
CDR3: CASSGQGAGDTEAFF

D: .
V: TRBV18
J: TRBJ2-1
DNA: TGTGCCAGCTCACCATACAGGGAAAGTGAGCAGTTCTTC
CDR3: CASSPYRESEQFF

D: TRBD2
V: TRBV5-1
J: TRBJ2-5
DNA: TGCGCCAGCAGGAAGGTAGCGGGGGTAGGAGTATCGGAGACCCAGTACTTC
CDR3: CASRKVAGVGVSETQYF

D: .
V: TRBV30
J: TRBJ1-2
DNA: TGTGCCTGGAGTGTGACAGTTAACTATGGCTACACCTTC
CDR3: CAWSVTVNYGYTF

D: .
V: TRBV16
J: TRBJ1-1
DNA: TGTGCCAGCAGCCAATACGGGGTTACGTACAGGGTGAACACTGAAGCTTTCTTT
CDR3: CASSQYGVTYRVNTEAFF

D: TRBD2
V: TRBV28
J: TRBJ2-1
DNA: TGTGCCAGCAGTTCTGGGGAGGGCTCCTACAATGAGCAGTTCTTC
CDR3: CASSSGEGSYNEQFF

D: TRBD1
V: TRBV7-9
J: TRBJ2-2
DNA: TGTGCCAGCAGCTTAGGACAGGGGAACACCGGGGAGCTGTTTTTT
CDR3: CASSLGQGNTGELFF

D: .
V: TRBV28
J: TRBJ2-7
DNA: TGTGCCAGCAGTTTCTTGTCGCGCCTCTCCTACGAGCAGTACTTC
CDR3: CASSFLSRLSYEQYF

D: TRBD1
V: TRBV14
J: TRBJ2-1
DNA: TGTGCCAGCAGCCAAGATTGGCAGGGGGTGTCGTTCAATGAGCAGTTCTTC
CDR3: CASSQDWQGVSFNEQFF

D: TRBD1
V: TRBV6-8
J: TRBJ2-7
DNA: TGTGCCAGCACCAACAAAGACAGGGGGCTGAGTTGCCTGAGCGAGCAGTACTTC
CDR3: CASTNKDRGLSCLSEQYF

D: .
V: TRBV11-2
J: TRBJ2-1
DNA: TGTGCCAGCAGCCCCCAGTACAATGAGCAGTTCTTC
CDR3: CASSPQYNEQFF

D: .
V: TRBV6-1
J: TRBJ1-5
DNA: TGTGCCAGCAGTGAAGCGCGGGATCAGCCCCAGCATTTT
CDR3: CASSEARDQPQHF

D: .
V: TRBV27
J: TRBJ2-5
DNA: TGTGCCAGCCCAGTCGGGGACTGGGCCTACTTC
CDR3: CASPVGDWAYF

D: .
V: TRBV27
J: TRBJ1-2
DNA: TGTGCCAGCAGACACACCGATAACTATGGCTACACCTTC
CDR3: CASRHTDNYGYTF

D: TRBD1
V: TRBV7-2
J: TRBJ1-3
DNA: TGTGCCAGCAGCTTGCCCCGGGACAGCTCTGGAAACACCATATATTTT
CDR3: CASSLPRDSSGNTIYF

D: .
V: TRBV2
J: TRBJ1-1
DNA: TGTGCCAGCAGTGAAGGGGGGCTTACGGTCGCTTTCTTT
CDR3: CASSEGGLTVAFF

D: TRBD2
V: TRBV5-4
J: TRBJ2-5
DNA: TGTGCCAGCAGCTTGGGACTAGCGGGAGGTCTAGAGACCCAGTACTTC
CDR3: CASSLGLAGGLETQYF

D: TRBD2
V: TRBV25-1
J: TRBJ2-7
DNA: TGTGCCAGCAGTGATGAGCGGGAATCCTACGAGCAGTACTTC
CDR3: CASSDERESYEQYF